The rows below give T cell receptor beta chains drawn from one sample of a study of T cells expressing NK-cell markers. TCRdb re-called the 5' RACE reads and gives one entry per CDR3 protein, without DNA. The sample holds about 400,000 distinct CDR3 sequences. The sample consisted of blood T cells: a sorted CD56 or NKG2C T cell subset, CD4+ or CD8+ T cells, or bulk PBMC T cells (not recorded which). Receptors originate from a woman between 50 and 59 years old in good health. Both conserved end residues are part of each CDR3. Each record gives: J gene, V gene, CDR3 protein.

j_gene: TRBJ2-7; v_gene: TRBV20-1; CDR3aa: CSATGTSGSEQYF
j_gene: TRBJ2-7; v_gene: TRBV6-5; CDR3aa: CASRNTGAWEQYF
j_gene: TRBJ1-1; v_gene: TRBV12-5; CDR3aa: CASGSVGSEAFF
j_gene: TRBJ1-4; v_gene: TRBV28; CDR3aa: CASSPPMPEREKLFF
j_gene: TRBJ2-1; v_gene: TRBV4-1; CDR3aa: CASSQGLGLGDNEQFF
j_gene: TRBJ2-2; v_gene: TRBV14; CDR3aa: CASSHRQGIGSGELFF
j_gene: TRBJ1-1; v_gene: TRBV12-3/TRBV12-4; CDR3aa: CASRGPTTYTEAFF
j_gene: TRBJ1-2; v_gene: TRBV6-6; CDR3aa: CASSYSVFQPYGYTF
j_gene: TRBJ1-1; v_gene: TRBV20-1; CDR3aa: CSASRREEAFF
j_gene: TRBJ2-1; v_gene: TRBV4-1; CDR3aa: CASRGAGPLSEQFF
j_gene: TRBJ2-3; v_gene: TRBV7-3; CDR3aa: CASSHPASTDTQYF
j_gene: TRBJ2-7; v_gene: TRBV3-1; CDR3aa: CASSPLGETYEQYF
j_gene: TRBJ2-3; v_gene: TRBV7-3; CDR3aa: CASSSTGAITSTDTQYF
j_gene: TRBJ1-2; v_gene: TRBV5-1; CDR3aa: CASSFVQGSNYGYTF
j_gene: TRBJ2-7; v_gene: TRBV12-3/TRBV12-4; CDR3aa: CASSLGGLGREQYF
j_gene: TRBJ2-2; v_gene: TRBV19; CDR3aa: CASSILAGGPGELFF
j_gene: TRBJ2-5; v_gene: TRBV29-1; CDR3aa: CSVDTSQETQYF
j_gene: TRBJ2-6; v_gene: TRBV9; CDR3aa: CASSVEEGISGANVLTF
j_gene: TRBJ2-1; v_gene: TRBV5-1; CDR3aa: CASSYGPNEQFF
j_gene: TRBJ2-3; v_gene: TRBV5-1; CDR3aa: CASSSLAGGPGTDTQYF
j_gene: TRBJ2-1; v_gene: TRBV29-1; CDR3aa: CSVAGTSSYNEQFF
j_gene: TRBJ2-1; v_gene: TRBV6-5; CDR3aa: CASYSGTGYNEQFF
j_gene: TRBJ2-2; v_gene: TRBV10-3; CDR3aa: CAISGGKANTGELFF
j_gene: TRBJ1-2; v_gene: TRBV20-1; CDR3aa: CSAQLGQQLSYGYTF
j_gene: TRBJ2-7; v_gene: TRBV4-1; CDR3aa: CASSHGLAGLYEQYF
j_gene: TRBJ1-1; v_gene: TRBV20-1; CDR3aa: CSARDHPTGERAFF
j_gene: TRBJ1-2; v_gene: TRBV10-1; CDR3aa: CASSRQTNYGYTF
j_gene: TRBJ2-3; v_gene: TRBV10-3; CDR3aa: CAISEGTSGSGDTQYF
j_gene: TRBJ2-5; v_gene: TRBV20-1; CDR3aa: CSARFPTSGSSETQYF
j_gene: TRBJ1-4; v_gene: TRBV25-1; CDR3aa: CASSDRGTGGEKLFF
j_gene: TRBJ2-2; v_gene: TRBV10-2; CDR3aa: CASSVLATNRGELFF
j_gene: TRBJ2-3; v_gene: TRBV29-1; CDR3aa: CSVLTAGGPDTQYF
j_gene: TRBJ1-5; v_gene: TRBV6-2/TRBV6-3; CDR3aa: CASSDPGQGLNQPQHF
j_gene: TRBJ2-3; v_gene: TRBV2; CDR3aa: CASSYWTGDKDTQYF
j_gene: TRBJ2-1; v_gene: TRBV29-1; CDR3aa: CSVEGLAGGPIYNEQFF
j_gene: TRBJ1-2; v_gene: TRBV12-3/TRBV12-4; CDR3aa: CASRLDGTYGYTF
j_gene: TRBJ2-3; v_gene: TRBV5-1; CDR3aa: CASSPQRTSSTDTQYF
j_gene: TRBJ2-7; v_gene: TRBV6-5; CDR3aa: CASSYSYWGSYEQYF
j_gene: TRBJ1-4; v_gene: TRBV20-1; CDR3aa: CSARPRARGGEKLFF
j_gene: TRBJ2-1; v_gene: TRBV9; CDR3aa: CASSVKGTPANNEQFF
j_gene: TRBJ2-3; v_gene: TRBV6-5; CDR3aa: CASSYFGSTDTQYF
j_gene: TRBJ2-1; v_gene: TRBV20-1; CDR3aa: CSAFSTKRVSYNEQFF
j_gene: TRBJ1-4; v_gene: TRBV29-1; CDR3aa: CSVVPGQRDEKLFF
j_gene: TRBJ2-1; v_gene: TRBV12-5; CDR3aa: CASGLDRTSSYNEQFF
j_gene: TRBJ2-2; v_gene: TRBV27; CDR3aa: CASRLWGQGKTGELFF
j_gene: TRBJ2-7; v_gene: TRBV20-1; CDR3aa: CSARVAGTKSYEQYF